This is a list of T cell receptor beta chains from one sample in a study of T cells in Graves' hyperthyroidism and ophthalmopathy. TCRdb ran MiXCR on the multiplex PCR reads and lists one entry per CDR3 protein. Of hundreds of thousands of distinct CDR3 sequences listed, 15% to 18% are singletons. Source material: blood. These receptors all come from a woman under 30 with Graves' hyperthyroidism that later progressed to Graves' ophthalmopathy. The CDR3 runs from the conserved cysteine through the conserved F or W. A D gene is named only where the DNA matches it firmly. Rows may omit the clone size; those that give it use once, few, many or a size class.

v_gene	abundance	j_gene	d_gene	CDR3nt	CDR3aa
TRBV2	many	TRBJ2-7	NA	TGTGCCAGCAGTGAGGGGCAGCTAGTCTCCTACGAGCAGTACTTC	CASSEGQLVSYEQYF
TRBV7-2	NA	TRBJ2-5	TRBD2	TGTGCCAGCAGTCCTCTAGCGGGATCCCCGTACCAAGAGACCCAGTACTTC	CASSPLAGSPYQETQYF
TRBV3-1	many	TRBJ2-1	NA	TGTGCCAGCAGCCACCCGGTTTGGGGTAGCGGCGCCTACAATGAGCAGTTCTTC	CASSHPVWGSGAYNEQFF
TRBV30	many	TRBJ2-7	NA	TGTGCCTGGAGTGTAGGGGAGACGTACTTC	CAWSVGETYF
TRBV6-1	many	TRBJ2-2	NA	TGTGCCAGCAGTGTTGGGGACCCCGGGGAGCTGTTTTTT	CASSVGDPGELFF
TRBV10-3	NA	TRBJ1-2	NA	TGTGCCAGCAACGAACGGCCTTCGGGGTATGGCTACACCTTC	CASNERPSGYGYTF
TRBV3-1	many	TRBJ2-5	TRBD2	TGTGCCAGCAGCCAGGGACTAGCCAAAGAGCGGGAGACCCAGTACTTC	CASSQGLAKERETQYF
TRBV2	NA	TRBJ2-3	NA	TGTGCCAGCAGTGGGAGGGACAGCACAGATACGCAGTATTTT	CASSGRDSTDTQYF
TRBV24-1	many	TRBJ1-4	TRBD1	TGTGCCACCAGTGGCGGGACAGGAACGGATGAAAAACTGTTTTTT	CATSGGTGTDEKLFF
TRBV15	NA	TRBJ1-2	NA	TGTGCCACCGACTCAGTTTCTAGGGAGGGGGGCGGCTATGGCTACACCTTC	CATDSVSREGGGYGYTF
TRBV6-1	few	TRBJ2-1	NA	TGTGCCAGCAGAGGGACTCATCCCACCTACTACAATGAGCAGTTCTTC	CASRGTHPTYYNEQFF
TRBV7-2	NA	TRBJ1-1	NA	TGTGCCAGCAGCTTAGGGGCAGTTGGAGTGAACACTGAAGCTTTCTTT	CASSLGAVGVNTEAFF
TRBV24-1	many	TRBJ1-1	TRBD1	TGTGCCACCAGTGATGGGGGACAGGGGAACACTGAAGCTTTCTTT	CATSDGGQGNTEAFF
TRBV7-2	many	TRBJ2-7	NA	TGTGCCAGCAGCTTAGTGGACGGGTCCTACGAGCAGTACTTC	CASSLVDGSYEQYF
TRBV10-3	NA	TRBJ2-4	NA	TGTGCCATCAGTGAGTCGATGGGGGCACTAGCCAAAAACATTCAGTACTTC	CAISESMGALAKNIQYF
TRBV10-3	NA	TRBJ2-1	TRBD1	TGTGCCATCAGCGACAGGGGGCAGGGTAATGAGCAGTTCTTC	CAISDRGQGNEQFF
TRBV28	NA	TRBJ2-7	TRBD1	TGTGCCAGCAGTCCCACTGGACAGGGGTGGGTCTACGAGCAGTACTTC	CASSPTGQGWVYEQYF
TRBV5-1	many	TRBJ2-7	NA	TGCGCCAGCAGCTTGAGGCCTGCCTCCTACGAGCAGTACTTC	CASSLRPASYEQYF
TRBV20-1	NA	TRBJ2-1	NA	TGCAGTGGGGATGACTCCGGCTCCTACAATGAGCAGTTCTTC	CSGDDSGSYNEQFF
TRBV2	many	TRBJ1-5	NA	TGTGCCAGCAGTGTTCTGAGCAATCAGCCCCAGCATTTT	CASSVLSNQPQHF
TRBV25-1	NA	TRBJ2-2	NA	TGTGCCAGCAAAGACGGGGGCGGTTGGGCCGGGGAGCTGTTTTTT	CASKDGGGWAGELFF
TRBV27	many	TRBJ2-1	TRBD2	TGTGCCAGCAGCAGCGGCGGGAGTGGACGGAATGAGCAGTTCTTC	CASSSGGSGRNEQFF
TRBV6-1	many	TRBJ2-1	TRBD2	TGTGCCAGCAGGGGGACTAGCGGAGAGCAGCAGTTCTTC	CASRGTSGEQQFF
TRBV28	many	TRBJ2-1	TRBD2	TGTGCCAGCAGTGTAGCGGGAGTATCCAATGAGCAGTTCTTC	CASSVAGVSNEQFF
TRBV5-1	NA	TRBJ2-1	NA	TGCGCCAGCAGCTTGTACGGGTACAATGAGCAGTTCTTC	CASSLYGYNEQFF
TRBV20-1	many	TRBJ1-5	NA	TGCAGTGCAGGCACCCGGGAACTAAATCAGCCCCAGCATTTT	CSAGTRELNQPQHF
TRBV14	many	TRBJ2-3	NA	TGTGCCAGCAGCCAACCCACAGATACGCAGTATTTT	CASSQPTDTQYF
TRBV6-1	NA	TRBJ1-3	TRBD1	TGTGCCAGCAGTGAAGGTTTTTGGGACAGGGGCTCTGGAAACACCATATATTTT	CASSEGFWDRGSGNTIYF
TRBV10-3	few	TRBJ2-7	NA	TGTGCCATCAGTGAGGAGTCTCGACAGCCCTACGAGCAGTACTTC	CAISEESRQPYEQYF
TRBV2	many	TRBJ2-7	NA	TGTGCCAGCAGTGTAACCTACGAGCAGTACTTC	CASSVTYEQYF
TRBV28	many	TRBJ2-5	NA	TGTGCCAGCAGTTTAAGGCAGAACCAAGAGACCCAGTACTTC	CASSLRQNQETQYF
TRBV27	few	TRBJ2-1	NA	TGTGCCAGCAGTTTCTGGCGGGAACATAGCAATGAGCAGTTCTTC	CASSFWREHSNEQFF
TRBV5-1	NA	TRBJ1-1	NA	TGCGCCAGAGGGACGCCGGGCACTGAAGCTTTCTTT	CARGTPGTEAFF
TRBV29-1	few	TRBJ2-6	NA	TGCAGCGTGGGGGGTTGGGGCTCTGGGGCCAACGTCCTGACTTTC	CSVGGWGSGANVLTF
TRBV5-1	many	TRBJ2-3	TRBD1	TGCGCCAGCAGCCCCTCCACCGGGACAGGGGTAGATACGCAGTATTTT	CASSPSTGTGVDTQYF
TRBV19	NA	TRBJ2-2	NA	TGTGCCAGTAGCGCCGGGAAATCGAACACCGGGGAGCTGTTTTTT	CASSAGKSNTGELFF
TRBV28	once	TRBJ2-5	TRBD2	TGTGCCAGCAGGGCTAGCGGGGGCCAAGAGACCCAGTACTTC	CASRASGGQETQYF
TRBV18	many	TRBJ1-5	NA	TGTGCCAGCTCACCGGGGGCGAATCAGCCCCAGCATTTT	CASSPGANQPQHF
TRBV30	NA	TRBJ2-3	NA	TGTGCCTGGACTAGAGATACAGATACGCAGTATTTT	CAWTRDTDTQYF
TRBV3-1	many	TRBJ2-7	NA	TGTGCCAGCAGCCCGGGACATACCTACGAGCAGTACTTC	CASSPGHTYEQYF
TRBV20-1	many	TRBJ2-3	TRBD2	TGCAGTGCCCCAACTACCTTTTCTAGCGGGGGAGATACGCAGTATTTT	CSAPTTFSSGGDTQYF
TRBV2	many	TRBJ2-2	NA	TGTGCCAGCTCGACGGACGCGAACACCGGGGAGCTGTTTTTT	CASSTDANTGELFF
TRBV10-3	few	TRBJ1-4	NA	TGTGCCATCAGGATGGCCGCTAATGAAAAACTGTTTTTT	CAIRMAANEKLFF
TRBV7-2	many	TRBJ2-7	TRBD2	TGTGCCAGCAGCTGGACCCTCGGGGGGGGTCACGAGCAGTACTTC	CASSWTLGGGHEQYF
TRBV20-1	many	TRBJ2-5	NA	TGCAGTGCTAAACTATTGGGAAACCTTAGTCGGAAAGAGACCCAGTACTTC	CSAKLLGNLSRKETQYF
TRBV24-1	many	TRBJ2-5	TRBD2	TGTGCCACCAGTGGCACTAGCGGTAAACAAGAGACCCAGTACTTC	CATSGTSGKQETQYF
TRBV7-3	NA	TRBJ2-1	TRBD1	TGTGCCAGCAGCCCCGGCAGGGGGTCTGAGCAGTTCTTC	CASSPGRGSEQFF
TRBV24-1	many	TRBJ2-3	TRBD1	TGTGCCACCAGTGATTCAGGACAGGGCGCTACAGATACGCAGTATTTT	CATSDSGQGATDTQYF
TRBV6-2/TRBV6-3	NA	TRBJ2-1	NA	TGTGCCAGCAGTTGGTCGTCCTACAATGAGCAGTTCTTC	CASSWSSYNEQFF
TRBV3-1	many	TRBJ2-7	NA	TGTGCCAGCAGCCAAAATACCTACGAGCAGTACTTC	CASSQNTYEQYF